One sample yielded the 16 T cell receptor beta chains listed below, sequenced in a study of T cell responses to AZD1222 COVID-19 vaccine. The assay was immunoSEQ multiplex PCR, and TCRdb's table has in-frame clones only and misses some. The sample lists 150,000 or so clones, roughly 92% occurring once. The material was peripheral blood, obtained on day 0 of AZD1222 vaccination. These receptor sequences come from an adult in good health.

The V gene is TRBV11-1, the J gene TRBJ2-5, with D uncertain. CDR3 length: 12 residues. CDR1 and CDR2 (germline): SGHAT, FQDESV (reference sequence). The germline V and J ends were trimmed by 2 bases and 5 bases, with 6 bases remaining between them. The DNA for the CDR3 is TGTGCCAGCAGCTTAATAGGGGAGACCCAGTACTTC. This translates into CASSLIGETQYF.

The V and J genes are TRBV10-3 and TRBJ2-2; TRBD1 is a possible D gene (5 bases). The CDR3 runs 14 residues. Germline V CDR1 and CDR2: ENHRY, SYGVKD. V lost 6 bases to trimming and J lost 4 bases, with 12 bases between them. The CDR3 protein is CAIRDTWGTGELFF. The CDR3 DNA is TGTGCCATCAGGGACACCTGGGGCACCGGGGAGCTGTTTTTT.

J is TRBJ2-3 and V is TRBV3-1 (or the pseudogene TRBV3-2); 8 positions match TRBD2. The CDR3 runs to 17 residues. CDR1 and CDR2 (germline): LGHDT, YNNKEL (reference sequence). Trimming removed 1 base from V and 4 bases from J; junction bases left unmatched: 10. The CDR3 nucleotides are TGTGCCAGCAGCCAAGTTCCCGGACTAGCTGGGCCAGATACGCAGTATTTT. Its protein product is CASSQVPGLAGPDTQYF.

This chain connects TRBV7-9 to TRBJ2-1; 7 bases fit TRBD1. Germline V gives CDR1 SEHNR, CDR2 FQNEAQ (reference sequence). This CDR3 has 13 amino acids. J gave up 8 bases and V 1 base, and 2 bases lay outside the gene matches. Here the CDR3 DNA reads TGTGCCAGCAGCTTAGAGGGGGCGTATGAGCAGTTCTTC. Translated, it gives CASSLEGAYEQFF.

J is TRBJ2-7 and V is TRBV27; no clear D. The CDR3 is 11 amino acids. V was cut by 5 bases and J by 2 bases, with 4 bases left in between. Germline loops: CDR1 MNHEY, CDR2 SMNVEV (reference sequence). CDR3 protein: CASSVTYEQYF. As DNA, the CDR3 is TGTGCCAGCAGTGTGACCTACGAGCAGTACTTC.

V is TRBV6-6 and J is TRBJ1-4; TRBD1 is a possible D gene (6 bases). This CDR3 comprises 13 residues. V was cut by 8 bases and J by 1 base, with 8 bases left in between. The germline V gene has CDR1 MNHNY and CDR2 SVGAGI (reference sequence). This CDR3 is CASGGLTNEKLFF. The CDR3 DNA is TGTGCCAGCGGGGGGCTAACTAATGAAAAACTGTTTTTT.

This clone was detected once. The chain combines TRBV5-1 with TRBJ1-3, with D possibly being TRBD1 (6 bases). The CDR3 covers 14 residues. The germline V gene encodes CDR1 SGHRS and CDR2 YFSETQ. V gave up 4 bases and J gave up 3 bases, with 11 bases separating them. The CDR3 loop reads CASSLGTIGNTIYF. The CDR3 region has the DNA TGCGCCAGCAGCCTCGGGACAATTGGAAACACCATATATTTT.

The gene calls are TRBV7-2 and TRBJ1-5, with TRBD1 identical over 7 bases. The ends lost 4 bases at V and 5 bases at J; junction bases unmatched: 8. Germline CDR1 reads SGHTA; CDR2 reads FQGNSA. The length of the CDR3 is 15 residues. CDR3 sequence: CASSSGGTLDQPQHF. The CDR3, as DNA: TGTGCCAGCAGCTCAGGGGGGACACTCGATCAGCCCCAGCATTTT.

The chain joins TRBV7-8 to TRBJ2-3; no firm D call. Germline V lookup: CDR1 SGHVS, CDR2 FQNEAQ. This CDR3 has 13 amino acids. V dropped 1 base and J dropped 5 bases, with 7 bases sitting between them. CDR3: CASSLGVRDTQYF. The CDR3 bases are TGTGCCAGCAGCTTAGGGGTTAGAGATACGCAGTATTTT. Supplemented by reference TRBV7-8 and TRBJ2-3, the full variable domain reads GAGVSQSPRYKVAKRGQDVALRCDPISGHVSLFWYQQALGQGPEFLTYFQNEAQLDKSGLPSDRFFAERPEGSVSTLKIQRTQQEDSAVYLCASSLGVRDTQYFGPGTRLTVL.

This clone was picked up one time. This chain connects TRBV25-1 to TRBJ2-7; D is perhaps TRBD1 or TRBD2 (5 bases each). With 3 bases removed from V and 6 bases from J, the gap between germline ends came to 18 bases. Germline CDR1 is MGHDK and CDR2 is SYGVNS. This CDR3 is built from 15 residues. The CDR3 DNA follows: TGTGCCAGCAGTGAGGACTCAGGGCCCCGTCGCGAGCAGTACTTC. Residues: CASSEDSGPRREQYF.

The CDR3 region is CASSLRSAPDTGELFF. The CDR3 nucleotides are TGCGCCAGCAGCTTGCGGTCCGCCCCTGACACCGGGGAGCTGTTTTTT. This rearrangement joins TRBV5-1 to TRBJ2-2; D remains unclear. CDR3 size: 16 residues. The germline V and J ends were trimmed by 1 base and 3 bases, with 13 bases remaining between them. From germline, CDR1 is SGHRS and CDR2 YFSETQ.

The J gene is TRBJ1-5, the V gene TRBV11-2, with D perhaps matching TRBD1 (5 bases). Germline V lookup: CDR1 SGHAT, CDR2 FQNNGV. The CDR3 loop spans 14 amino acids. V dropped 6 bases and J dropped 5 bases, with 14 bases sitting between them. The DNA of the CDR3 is TGTGCCAGCAGTCTCGGGACGCCCTATCAGCCCCAGCATTTT. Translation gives CASSLGTPYQPQHF.

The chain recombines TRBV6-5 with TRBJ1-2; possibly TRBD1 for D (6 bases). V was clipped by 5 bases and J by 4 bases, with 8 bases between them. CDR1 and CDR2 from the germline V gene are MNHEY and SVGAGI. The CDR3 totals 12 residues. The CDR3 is CASSKQGYGYTF. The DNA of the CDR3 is TGTGCCAGCAGTAAACAGGGCTATGGCTACACCTTC.

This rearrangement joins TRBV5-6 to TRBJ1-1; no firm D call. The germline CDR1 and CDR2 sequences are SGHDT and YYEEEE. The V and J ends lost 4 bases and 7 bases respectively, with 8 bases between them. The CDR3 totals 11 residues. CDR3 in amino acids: CASSRKFEAFF. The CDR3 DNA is TGTGCCAGCAGCCGCAAGTTTGAAGCTTTCTTT. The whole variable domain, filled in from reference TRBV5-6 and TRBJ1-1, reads DAGVTQSPTHLIKTRGQQVTLRCSPKSGHDTVSWYQQALGQGPQFIFQYYEEEERQRGNFPDRFSGHQFPNYSSELNVNALLLGDSALYLCASSRKFEAFFGQGTRLTVV.

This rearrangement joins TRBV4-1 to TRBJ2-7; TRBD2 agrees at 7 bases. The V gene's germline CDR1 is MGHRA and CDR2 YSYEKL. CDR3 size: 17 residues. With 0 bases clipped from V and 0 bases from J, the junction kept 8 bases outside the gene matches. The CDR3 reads CASSQDLASGSSYEQYF. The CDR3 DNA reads TGCGCCAGCAGCCAAGATTTGGCTAGCGGTAGCTCCTACGAGCAGTACTTC.

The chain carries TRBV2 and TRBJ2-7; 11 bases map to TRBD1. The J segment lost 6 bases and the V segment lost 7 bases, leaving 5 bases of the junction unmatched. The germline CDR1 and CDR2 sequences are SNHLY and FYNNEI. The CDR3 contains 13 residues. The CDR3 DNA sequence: TGTGCCAGCAACACGGACAGGGGGCGCGAGCAGTACTTC. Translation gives CASNTDRGREQYF.